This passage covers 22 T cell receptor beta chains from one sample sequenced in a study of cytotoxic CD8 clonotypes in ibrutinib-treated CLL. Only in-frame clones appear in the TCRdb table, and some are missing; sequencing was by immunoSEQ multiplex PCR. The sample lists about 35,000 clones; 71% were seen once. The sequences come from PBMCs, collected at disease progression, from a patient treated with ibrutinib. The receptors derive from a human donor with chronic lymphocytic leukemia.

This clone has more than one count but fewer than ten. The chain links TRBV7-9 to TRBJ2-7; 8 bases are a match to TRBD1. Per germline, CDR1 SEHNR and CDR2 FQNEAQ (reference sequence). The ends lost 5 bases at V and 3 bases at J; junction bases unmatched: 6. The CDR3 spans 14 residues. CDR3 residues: CASSQTGVNYEQYF. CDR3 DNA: TGTGCCAGCAGCCAGACAGGGGTAAACTACGAGCAGTACTTC.

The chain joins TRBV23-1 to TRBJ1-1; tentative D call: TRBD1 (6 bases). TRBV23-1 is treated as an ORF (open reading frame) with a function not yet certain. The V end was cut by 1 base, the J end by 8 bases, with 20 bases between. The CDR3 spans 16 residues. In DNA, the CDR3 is TGCGCCAGCAGTCAATGGCAGGGGTGGTTTCCCCCCGAAGCTTTCTTT. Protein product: CASSQWQGWFPPEAFF.

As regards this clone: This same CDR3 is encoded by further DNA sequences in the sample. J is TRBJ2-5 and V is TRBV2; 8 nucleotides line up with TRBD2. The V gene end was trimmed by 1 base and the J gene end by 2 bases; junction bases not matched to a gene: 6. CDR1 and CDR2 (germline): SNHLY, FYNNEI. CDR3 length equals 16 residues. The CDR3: CASSEGRGGRQETQYF. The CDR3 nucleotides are TGTGCCAGCAGTGAAGGTCGGGGGGGCCGACAAGAGACCCAGTACTTC. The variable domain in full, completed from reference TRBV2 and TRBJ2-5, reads EPEVTQTPSHQVTQMGQEVILRCVPISNHLYFYWYRQILGQKVEFLVSFYNNEISEKSEIFDDQFSVERPDGSNFTLKIRSTKLEDSAMYFCASSEGRGGRQETQYFGPGTRLLVL.

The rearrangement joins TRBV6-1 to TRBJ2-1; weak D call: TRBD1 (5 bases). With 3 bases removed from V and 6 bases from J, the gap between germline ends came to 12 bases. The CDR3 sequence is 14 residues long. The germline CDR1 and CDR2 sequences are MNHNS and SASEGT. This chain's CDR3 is CASSDQGFLNEQFF. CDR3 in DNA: TGTGCCAGCAGTGATCAGGGATTTCTCAATGAGCAGTTCTTC.

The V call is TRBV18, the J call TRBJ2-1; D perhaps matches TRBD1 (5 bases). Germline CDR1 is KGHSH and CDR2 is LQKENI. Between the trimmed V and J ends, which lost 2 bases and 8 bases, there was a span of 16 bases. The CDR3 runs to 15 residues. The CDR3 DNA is TGTGCCAGCTCACCAACGGCTAGTAGGGGCGATGAGCAGTTCTTC. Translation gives CASSPTASRGDEQFF.

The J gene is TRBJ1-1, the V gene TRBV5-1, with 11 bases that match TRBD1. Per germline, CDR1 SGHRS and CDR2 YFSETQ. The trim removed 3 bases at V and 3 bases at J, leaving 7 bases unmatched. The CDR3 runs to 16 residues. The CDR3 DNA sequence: TGCGCCAGCAGCTCGGGACAGGGGGGCAGATACACTGAAGCTTTCTTT. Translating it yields CASSSGQGGRYTEAFF.

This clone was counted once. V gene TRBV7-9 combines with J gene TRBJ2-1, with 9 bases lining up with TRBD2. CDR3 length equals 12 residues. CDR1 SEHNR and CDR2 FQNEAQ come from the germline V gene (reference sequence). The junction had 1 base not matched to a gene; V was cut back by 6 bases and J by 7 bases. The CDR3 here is CASRAGGNEQFF. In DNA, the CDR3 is TGTGCCAGCAGGGCGGGGGGGAATGAGCAGTTCTTC.

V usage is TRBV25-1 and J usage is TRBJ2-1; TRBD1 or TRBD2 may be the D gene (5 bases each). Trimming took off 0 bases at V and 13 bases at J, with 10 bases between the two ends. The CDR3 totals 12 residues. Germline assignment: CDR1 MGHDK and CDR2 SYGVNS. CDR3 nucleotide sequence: TGTGCCAGCAGTGAATACGAGGGGACCCAGTTCTTC. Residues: CASSEYEGTQFF.

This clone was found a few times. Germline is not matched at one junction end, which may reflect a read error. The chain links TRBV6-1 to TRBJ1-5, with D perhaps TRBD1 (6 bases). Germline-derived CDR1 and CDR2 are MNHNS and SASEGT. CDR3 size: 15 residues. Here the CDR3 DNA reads TGTGCCAGCAGGGAAGAGGACAGTGCTTATCAGCCCCAGCATTTT. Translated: CASREEDSAYQPQHF.

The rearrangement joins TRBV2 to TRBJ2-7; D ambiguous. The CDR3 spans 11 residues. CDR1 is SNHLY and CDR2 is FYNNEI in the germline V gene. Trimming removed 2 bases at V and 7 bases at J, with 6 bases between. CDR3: CASSEWREQYF. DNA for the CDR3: TGTGCCAGCAGTGAATGGCGGGAGCAGTACTTC.

As DNA, the CDR3 is TGCGCCAGCAGCTTGGGTAGTCCCACAGATACGCAGTATTTT. Translated, it gives CASSLGSPTDTQYF. The chain carries TRBV5-1 and TRBJ2-3; no firm D call. Trimming left V 0 bases short and J 2 bases short, with 7 bases between. The germline gives CDR1 SGHRS, CDR2 YFSETQ. CDR3 length equals 14 residues.

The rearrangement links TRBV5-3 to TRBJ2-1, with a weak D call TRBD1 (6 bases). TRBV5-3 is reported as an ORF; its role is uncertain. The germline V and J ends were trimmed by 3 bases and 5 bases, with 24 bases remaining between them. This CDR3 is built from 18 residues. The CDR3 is CARSSLPGHTHQHNEQFF. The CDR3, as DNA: TGTGCCAGAAGCTCTCTTCCGGGACACACACACCAGCACAATGAGCAGTTCTTC.

The CDR3 region has the DNA TGTGCCAGCAGCCCCCCCGGTGTTGGGACACTGGGCTACACCTTC. The encoded protein is CASSPPGVGTLGYTF. This chain uses TRBV14 with TRBJ1-2; tentative D call: TRBD1 (6 bases). Per germline, CDR1 SGHDN and CDR2 FVKESK. CDR3 length equals 15 residues. V was cut by 4 bases and J by 8 bases, with 20 bases left in between. The full variable domain, completed using reference TRBV14 and TRBJ1-2, is EAGVTQFPSHSVIEKGQTVTLRCDPISGHDNLYWYRRVMGKEIKFLLHFVKESKQDESGMPNNRFLAERTGGTYSTLKVQPAELEDSGVYFCASSPPGVGTLGYTFGSGTRLTVV.

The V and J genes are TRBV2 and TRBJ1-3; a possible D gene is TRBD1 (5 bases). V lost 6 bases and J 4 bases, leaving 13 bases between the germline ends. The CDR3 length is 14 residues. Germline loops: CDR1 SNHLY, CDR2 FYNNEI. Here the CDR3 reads CASSGRAVGNTIYF. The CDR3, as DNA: TGTGCCAGCAGCGGCAGGGCGGTAGGAAACACCATATATTTT.

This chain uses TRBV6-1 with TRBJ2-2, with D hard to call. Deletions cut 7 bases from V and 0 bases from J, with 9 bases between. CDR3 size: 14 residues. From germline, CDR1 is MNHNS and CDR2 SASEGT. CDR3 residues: CASISTANTGELFF. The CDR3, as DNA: TGTGCCAGCATTTCCACCGCGAACACCGGGGAGCTGTTTTTT.

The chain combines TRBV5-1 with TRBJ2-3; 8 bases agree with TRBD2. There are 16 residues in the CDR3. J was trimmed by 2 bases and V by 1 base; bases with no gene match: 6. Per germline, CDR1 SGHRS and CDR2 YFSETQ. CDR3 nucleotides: TGCGCCAGCAGCTTGAACGGAGCGGGGGTCACAGATACGCAGTATTTT. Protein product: CASSLNGAGVTDTQYF.

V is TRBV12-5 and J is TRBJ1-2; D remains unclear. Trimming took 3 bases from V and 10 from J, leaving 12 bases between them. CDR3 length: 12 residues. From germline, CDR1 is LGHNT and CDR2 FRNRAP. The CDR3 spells CASGFRQIFYTF. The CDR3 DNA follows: TGTGCTAGTGGTTTCAGGCAGATTTTCTACACCTTC. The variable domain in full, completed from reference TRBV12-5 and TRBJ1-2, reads DARVTQTPRHKVTEMGQEVTMRCQPILGHNTVFWYRQTMMQGLELLAYFRNRAPLDDSGMPKDRFSAEMPDATLATLKIQPSEPRDSAVYFCASGFRQIFYTFGSGTRLTVV.

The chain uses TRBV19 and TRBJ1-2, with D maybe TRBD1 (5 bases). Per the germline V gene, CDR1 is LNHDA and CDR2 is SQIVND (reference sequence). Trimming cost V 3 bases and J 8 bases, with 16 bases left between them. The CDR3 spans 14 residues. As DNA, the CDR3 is TGTGCCAGTAGTATGGGGGAGAGGGAATACGGCTACACCTTC. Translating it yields CASSMGEREYGYTF.

CDR3: CSVEVDRSSYNEQFF. In DNA form, the CDR3 reads TGCAGCGTTGAAGTTGACAGGAGCTCCTACAATGAGCAGTTCTTC. The chain is built from TRBV29-1 and TRBJ2-1; D is perhaps TRBD1 (6 bases). The CDR3 is 15 amino acids. Germline V gene sequence: CDR1 SQVTM, CDR2 ANQGSEA. Between the trimmed V and J ends, which lost 1 base and 0 bases, there was a span of 10 bases.

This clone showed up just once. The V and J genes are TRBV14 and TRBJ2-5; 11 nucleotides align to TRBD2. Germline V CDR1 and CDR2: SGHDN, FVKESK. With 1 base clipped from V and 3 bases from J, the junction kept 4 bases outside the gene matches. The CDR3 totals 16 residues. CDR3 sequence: CASSQGASGGKETQYF. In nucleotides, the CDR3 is TGTGCCAGCAGCCAAGGGGCTAGCGGGGGGAAAGAGACCCAGTACTTC.

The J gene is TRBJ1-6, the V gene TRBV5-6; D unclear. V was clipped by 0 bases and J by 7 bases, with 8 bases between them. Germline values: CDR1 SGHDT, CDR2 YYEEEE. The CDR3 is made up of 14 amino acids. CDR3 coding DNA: TGTGCCAGCAGCTTGGGCAGCCACAATTCACCCCTCCACTTT. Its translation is CASSLGSHNSPLHF.

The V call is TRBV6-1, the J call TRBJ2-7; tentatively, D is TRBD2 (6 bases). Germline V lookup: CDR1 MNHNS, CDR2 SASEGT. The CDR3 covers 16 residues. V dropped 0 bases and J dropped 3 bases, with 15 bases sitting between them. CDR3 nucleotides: TGTGCCAGCAGTGAAGCCCGAGGAGGGGTTGGCTACGAGCAGTACTTC. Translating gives CASSEARGGVGYEQYF.